This T cell receptor (beta chain) is from a study of control samples from healthy donors and cancer patients. Germline assignment: CDR1 MDHEN and CDR2 SYDVKM. The CDR3 is 14 amino acids. The J segment lost 4 bases and the V segment lost 8 bases, leaving 9 bases of the junction unmatched. Repertoires were generated with immunoSEQ multiplex PCR, while TCRdb's copy carries only in-frame clones and drops some. The table records about 220,000 clones, roughly 94% of them present only once. The sequence was obtained from a man between 50 and 59 years old in good health. The sample taken for sequencing was blood. The gene calls are TRBV28 and TRBJ1-2, with 8 bases lining up with TRBD1. For the CDR3, the DNA is TGTGCCAGCCGGTTGTCCGGACAGGGCTATGGCTACACCTTC. Protein sequence: CASRLSGQGYGYTF.